The present entry profiles one TCR beta chain with its context. This sample is part of a study of cytomegalovirus exposure and HLA in healthy donors. Primers: 60 Vbeta forward and 13 Jbeta reverse. The protocol was immunoSEQ multiplex PCR, while the TCRdb copy is restricted to in-frame clones and leaves out a portion. The sample comprises over 200,000 clones, 77% of which are singletons, and 2.7% rests with the top ten. Sequenced material: PBMCs. The receptor comes from a woman aged 55-70 years in good health and CMV-seropositive.

The CDR3 sequence is CASSLGPSREQYF. The DNA of the CDR3 is TGTGCCAGCAGCTTAGGGCCGTCACGCGAGCAGTACTTC. The chain links TRBV7-3 to TRBJ2-7; D call uncertain. V shed 2 bases and J shed 6 bases, with 11 bases lying between them. CDR1 and CDR2 (germline): SGHTA, FQGTGA. CDR3 length: 13 amino acids.